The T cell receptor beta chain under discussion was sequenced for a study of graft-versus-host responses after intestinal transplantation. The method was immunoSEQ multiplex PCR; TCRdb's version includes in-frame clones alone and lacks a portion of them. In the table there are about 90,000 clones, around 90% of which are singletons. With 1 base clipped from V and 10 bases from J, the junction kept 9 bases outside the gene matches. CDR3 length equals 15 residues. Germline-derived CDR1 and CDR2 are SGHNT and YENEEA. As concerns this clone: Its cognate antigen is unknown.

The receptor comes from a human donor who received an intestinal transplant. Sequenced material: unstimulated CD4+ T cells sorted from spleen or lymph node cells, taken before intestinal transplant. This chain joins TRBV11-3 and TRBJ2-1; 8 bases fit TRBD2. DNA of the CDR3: TGTGCCAGCAGCTTAGCTCCAGGACTAGCTGGGGAGCAGTTCTTC. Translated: CASSLAPGLAGEQFF.